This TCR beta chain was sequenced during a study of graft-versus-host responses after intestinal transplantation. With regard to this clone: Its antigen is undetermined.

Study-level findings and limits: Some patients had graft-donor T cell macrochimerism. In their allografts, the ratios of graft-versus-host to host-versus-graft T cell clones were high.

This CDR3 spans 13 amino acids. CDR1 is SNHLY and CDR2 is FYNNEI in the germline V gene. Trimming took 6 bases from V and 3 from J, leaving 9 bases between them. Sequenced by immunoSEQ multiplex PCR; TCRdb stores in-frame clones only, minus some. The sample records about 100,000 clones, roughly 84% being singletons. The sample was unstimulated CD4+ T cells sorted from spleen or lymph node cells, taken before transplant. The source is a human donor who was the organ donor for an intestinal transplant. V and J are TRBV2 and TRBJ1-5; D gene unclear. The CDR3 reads CASRSENNQPQHF. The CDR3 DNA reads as TGTGCCAGCAGGTCGGAGAACAATCAGCCCCAGCATTTT.